One and the same sample provided the 9 T cell receptor beta chains below, sequenced in a study of cytomegalovirus exposure and HLA in healthy donors. Here immunoSEQ multiplex PCR was the method, and the copy in TCRdb shows in-frame clones only, minus some. The data hold 100,000 to 150,000 clones, with around nine tenths observed a single time. Sequenced input: PBMCs. The receptors come from a man under 40 in good health and CMV-seronegative.

J is TRBJ2-3 and V is TRBV6-5, with TRBD2 as a possible D gene (7 bases). Trimming removed 5 bases at V and 4 bases at J, with 10 bases between. The CDR3 totals 13 residues. Germline CDR1 and CDR2: MNHEY and SVGAGI. The CDR3 region has the DNA TGTGCCAGCAGTGGGGGGGCCTCAGATACGCAGTATTTT. Translated, it gives CASSGGASDTQYF.

The count of this clone is one. The V and J genes are TRBV7-2 and TRBJ2-7, with TRBD1 matching 7 bases. Trimming took 4 bases from V and 3 from J; bases not matched to a gene: 6. CDR1 and CDR2 (germline): SGHTA, FQGNSA. This CDR3 region has 14 residues. The CDR3 nucleotides read TGTGCCAGCAGCTCGAGCGACAGGGTCTACGAGCAGTACTTC. Its translation is CASSSSDRVYEQYF.

The chain couples TRBV6-5 to TRBJ1-2; D not certain. Germline V gives CDR1 MNHEY, CDR2 SVGAGI. The CDR3 has 15 residues. Trimming pared 7 bases from V and 3 bases from J, leaving 18 bases between. The CDR3 coding sequence is TGTGCCAGCACCTCCCTGGCGGGGAACGACTATGGCTACACCTTC. As protein: CASTSLAGNDYGYTF.

This rearrangement joins TRBV6-5 to TRBJ2-1, with 8 bases matching TRBD2. Germline values: CDR1 MNHEY, CDR2 SVGAGI. Trimming removed 7 bases from V and 7 bases from J; junction bases left unmatched: 12. The CDR3 has 15 amino acids. The CDR3 loop is CASNLAGAPFNEQFF. CDR3 nucleotide sequence: TGTGCCAGCAATCTAGCGGGTGCCCCCTTTAATGAGCAGTTCTTC.

Only a few counts were recorded for this clone. The chain employs TRBV27 and TRBJ2-7, with 7 positions matching TRBD2. The trim removed 6 bases at V and 3 bases at J, leaving 5 bases unmatched. The V gene's germline CDR1 is MNHEY and CDR2 SMNVEV (reference sequence). The CDR3 is 13 residues long. The CDR3: CASSPPGGYEQYF. The CDR3 region has the DNA TGTGCCAGCAGCCCCCCGGGGGGCTACGAGCAGTACTTC.

This sequence joins TRBV6-5 and TRBJ2-7; TRBD2 aligns across 13 bases. The CDR3 runs to 15 residues. The V segment lost 5 bases and the J segment 6 bases; nucleotides outside the gene matches: 7. CDR1 is MNHEY and CDR2 is SVGAGI in the germline V gene. CDR3 bases: TGTGCCAGCAGTATGCGGACTAGCGGGAGAGGCGAGCAGTACTTC. This gives the protein CASSMRTSGRGEQYF.

The chain combines TRBV2 with TRBJ2-7; D remains ambiguous. V was clipped by 6 bases and J by 3 bases, with 6 bases between them. This CDR3 region has 11 residues. Germline CDR1 and CDR2: SNHLY and FYNNEI. The CDR3 sequence: CASSPIYEQYF. CDR3 nucleotide sequence: TGTGCCAGCAGCCCTATCTACGAGCAGTACTTC.

The J gene is TRBJ2-7, the V gene TRBV5-1; 11 bases map to TRBD1. Germline CDR1 reads SGHRS; CDR2 reads YFSETQ. This CDR3 is 17 amino acids long. V shed 4 bases and J 0 bases; nucleotides not matched to a gene: 9. DNA for the CDR3: TGCGCCAGCAGCCTACTATCCGGGACAGGGGGCTCCTACGAGCAGTACTTC. This codes for CASSLLSGTGGSYEQYF.

The gene calls are TRBV27 and TRBJ2-1; TRBD1 agrees at 8 bases. The CDR3 runs to 15 residues. Germline V gene lookup returns CDR1 MNHEY and CDR2 SMNVEV (reference sequence). V trimming: 6 bases; J trimming: 0 bases; junction bases outside the gene matches: 4. The CDR3 region has the DNA TGTGCCAGCAGCCAGGACAGGGACTCCTACAATGAGCAGTTCTTC. As protein: CASSQDRDSYNEQFF.